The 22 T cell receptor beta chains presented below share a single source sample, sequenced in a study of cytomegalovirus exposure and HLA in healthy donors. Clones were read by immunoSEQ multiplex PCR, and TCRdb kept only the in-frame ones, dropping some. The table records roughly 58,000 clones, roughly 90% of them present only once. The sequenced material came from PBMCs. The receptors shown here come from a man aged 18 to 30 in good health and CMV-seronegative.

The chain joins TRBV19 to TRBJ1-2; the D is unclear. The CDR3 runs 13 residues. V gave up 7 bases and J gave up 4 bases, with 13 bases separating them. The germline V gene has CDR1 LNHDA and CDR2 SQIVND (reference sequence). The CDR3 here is CASINSNGYGYTF. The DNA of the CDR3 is TGTGCCAGTATAAACAGCAATGGCTATGGCTACACCTTC.

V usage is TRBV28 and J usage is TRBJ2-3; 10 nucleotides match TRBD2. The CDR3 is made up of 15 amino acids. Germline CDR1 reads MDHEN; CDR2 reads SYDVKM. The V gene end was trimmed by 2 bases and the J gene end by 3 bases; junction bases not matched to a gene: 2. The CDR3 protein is CASSLPSGRTDTQYF. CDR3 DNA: TGTGCCAGCAGTTTACCTAGCGGGAGAACAGATACGCAGTATTTT.

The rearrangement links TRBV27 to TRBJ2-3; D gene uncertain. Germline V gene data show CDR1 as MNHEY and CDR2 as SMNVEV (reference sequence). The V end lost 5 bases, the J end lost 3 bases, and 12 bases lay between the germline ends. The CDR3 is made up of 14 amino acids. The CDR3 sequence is CASSGPQRTDTQYF. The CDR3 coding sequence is TGTGCCAGCAGTGGGCCTCAACGGACAGATACGCAGTATTTT.

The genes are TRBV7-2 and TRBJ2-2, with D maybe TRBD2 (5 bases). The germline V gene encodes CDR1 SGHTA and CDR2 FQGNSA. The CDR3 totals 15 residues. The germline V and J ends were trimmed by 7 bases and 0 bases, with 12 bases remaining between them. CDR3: CASKARGTNTGELFF. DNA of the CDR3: TGTGCCAGCAAGGCCCGGGGAACGAACACCGGGGAGCTGTTTTTT.

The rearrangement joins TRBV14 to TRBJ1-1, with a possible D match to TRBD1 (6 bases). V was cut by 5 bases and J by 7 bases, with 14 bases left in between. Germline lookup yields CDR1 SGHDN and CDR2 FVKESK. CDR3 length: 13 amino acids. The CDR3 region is CASSLGAGIEAFF. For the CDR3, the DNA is TGTGCCAGCAGCTTGGGGGCCGGCATTGAAGCTTTCTTT. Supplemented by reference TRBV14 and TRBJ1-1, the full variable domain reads EAGVTQFPSHSVIEKGQTVTLRCDPISGHDNLYWYRRVMGKEIKFLLHFVKESKQDESGMPNNRFLAERTGGTYSTLKVQPAELEDSGVYFCASSLGAGIEAFFGQGTRLTVV.

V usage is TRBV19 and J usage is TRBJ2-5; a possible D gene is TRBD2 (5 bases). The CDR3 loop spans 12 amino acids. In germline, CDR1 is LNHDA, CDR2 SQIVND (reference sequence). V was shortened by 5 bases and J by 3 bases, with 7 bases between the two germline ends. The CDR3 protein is CASSSGKETQYF. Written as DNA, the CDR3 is TGTGCCAGTAGTTCCGGGAAAGAGACCCAGTACTTC.

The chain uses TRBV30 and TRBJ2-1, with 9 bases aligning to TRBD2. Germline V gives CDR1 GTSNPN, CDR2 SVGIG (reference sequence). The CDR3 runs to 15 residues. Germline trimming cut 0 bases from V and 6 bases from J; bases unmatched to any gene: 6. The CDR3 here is CAWSVIAGVGNEQFF. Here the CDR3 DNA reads TGTGCCTGGAGTGTAATAGCGGGAGTAGGCAATGAGCAGTTCTTC.

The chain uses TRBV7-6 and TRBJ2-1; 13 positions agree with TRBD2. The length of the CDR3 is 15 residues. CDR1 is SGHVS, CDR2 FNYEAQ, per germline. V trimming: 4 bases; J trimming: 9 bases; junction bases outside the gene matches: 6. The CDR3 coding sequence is TGTGCCAGCAGCTCAGGACTAGCGGGAGTGGGTGAGCAGTTCTTC. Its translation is CASSSGLAGVGEQFF.

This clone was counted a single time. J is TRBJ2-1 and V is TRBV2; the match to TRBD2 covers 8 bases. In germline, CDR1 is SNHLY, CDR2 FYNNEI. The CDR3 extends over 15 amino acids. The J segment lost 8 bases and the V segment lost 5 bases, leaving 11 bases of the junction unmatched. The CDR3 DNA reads TGTGCCAGCAGTCAATGGACTAGCACGGGGGATGAGCAGTTCTTC. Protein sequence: CASSQWTSTGDEQFF.

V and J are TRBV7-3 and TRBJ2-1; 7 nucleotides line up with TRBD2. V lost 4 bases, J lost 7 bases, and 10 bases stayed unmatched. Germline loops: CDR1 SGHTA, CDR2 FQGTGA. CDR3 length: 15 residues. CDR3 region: CASSWGEGRRNEQFF. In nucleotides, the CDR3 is TGTGCCAGCAGCTGGGGGGAGGGCAGGCGGAATGAGCAGTTCTTC.

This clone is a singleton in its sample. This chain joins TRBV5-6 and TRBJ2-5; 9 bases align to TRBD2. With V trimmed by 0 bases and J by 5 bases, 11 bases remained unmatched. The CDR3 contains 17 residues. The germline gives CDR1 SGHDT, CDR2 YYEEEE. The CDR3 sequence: CASSLGVAGDRWETQYF. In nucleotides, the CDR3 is TGTGCCAGCAGCTTGGGAGTAGCGGGAGATCGATGGGAGACCCAGTACTTC. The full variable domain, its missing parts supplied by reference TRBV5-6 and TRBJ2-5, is DAGVTQSPTHLIKTRGQQVTLRCSPKSGHDTVSWYQQALGQGPQFIFQYYEEEERQRGNFPDRFSGHQFPNYSSELNVNALLLGDSALYLCASSLGVAGDRWETQYFGPGTRLLVL.

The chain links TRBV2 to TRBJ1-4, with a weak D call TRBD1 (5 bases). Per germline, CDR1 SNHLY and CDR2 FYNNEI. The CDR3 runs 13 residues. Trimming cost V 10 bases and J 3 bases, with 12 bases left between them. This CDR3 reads CATKDTSNEKLFF. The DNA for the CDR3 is TGTGCCACAAAGGACACCTCTAATGAAAAACTGTTTTTT.

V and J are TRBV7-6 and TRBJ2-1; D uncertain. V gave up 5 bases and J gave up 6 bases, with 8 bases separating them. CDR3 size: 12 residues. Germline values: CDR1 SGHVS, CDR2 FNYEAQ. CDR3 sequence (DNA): TGTGCCAGCAGCCTAGACGGCAATGAGCAGTTCTTC. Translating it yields CASSLDGNEQFF.

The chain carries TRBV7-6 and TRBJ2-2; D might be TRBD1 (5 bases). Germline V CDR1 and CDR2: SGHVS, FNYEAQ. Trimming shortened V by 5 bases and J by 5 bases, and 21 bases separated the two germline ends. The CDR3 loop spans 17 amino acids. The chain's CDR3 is CASSHFDSNALTGELFF. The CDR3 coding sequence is TGTGCCAGCAGCCATTTCGACAGTAACGCCCTGACCGGGGAGCTGTTTTTT.

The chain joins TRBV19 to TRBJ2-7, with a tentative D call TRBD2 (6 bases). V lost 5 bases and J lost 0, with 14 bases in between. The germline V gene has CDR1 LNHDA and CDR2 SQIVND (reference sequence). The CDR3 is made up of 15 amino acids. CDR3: CASSRAPGVSYEQYF. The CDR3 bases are TGTGCCAGTAGTCGCGCTCCGGGGGTCTCCTACGAGCAGTACTTC. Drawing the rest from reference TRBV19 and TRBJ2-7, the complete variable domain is DGGITQSPKYLFRKEGQNVTLSCEQNLNHDAMYWYRQDPGQGLRLIYYSQIVNDFQKGDIAEGYSVSREKKESFPLTVTSAQKNPTAFYLCASSRAPGVSYEQYFGPGTRLTVT.

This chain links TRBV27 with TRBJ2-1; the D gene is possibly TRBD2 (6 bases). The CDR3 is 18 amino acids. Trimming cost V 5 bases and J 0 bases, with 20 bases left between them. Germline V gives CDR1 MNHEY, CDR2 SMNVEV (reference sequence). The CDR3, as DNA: TGTGCCAGCAGTACCCTCTGGGCTAGCGAGAGCTCCTACAATGAGCAGTTCTTC. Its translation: CASSTLWASESSYNEQFF.

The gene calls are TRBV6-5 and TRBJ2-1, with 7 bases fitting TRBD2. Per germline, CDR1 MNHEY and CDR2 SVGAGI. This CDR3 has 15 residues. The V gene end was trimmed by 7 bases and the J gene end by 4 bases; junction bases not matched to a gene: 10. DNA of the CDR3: TGTGCCAGCACACCGATTGGCGGGAGTTACAATGAGCAGTTCTTC. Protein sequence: CASTPIGGSYNEQFF.

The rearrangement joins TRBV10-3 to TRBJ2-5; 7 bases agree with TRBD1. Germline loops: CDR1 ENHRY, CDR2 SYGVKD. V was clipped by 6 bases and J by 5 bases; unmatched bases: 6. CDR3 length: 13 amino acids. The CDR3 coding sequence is TGTGCCATCAGCCTCACAGGGGCGGAGACCCAGTACTTC. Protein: CAISLTGAETQYF.

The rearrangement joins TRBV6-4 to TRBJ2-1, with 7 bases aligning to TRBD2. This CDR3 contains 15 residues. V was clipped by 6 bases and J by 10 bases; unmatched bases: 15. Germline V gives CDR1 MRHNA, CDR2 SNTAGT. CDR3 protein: CASRGGDGTVNEQFF. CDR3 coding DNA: TGTGCCAGCAGGGGAGGGGACGGGACCGTTAACGAGCAGTTCTTC.

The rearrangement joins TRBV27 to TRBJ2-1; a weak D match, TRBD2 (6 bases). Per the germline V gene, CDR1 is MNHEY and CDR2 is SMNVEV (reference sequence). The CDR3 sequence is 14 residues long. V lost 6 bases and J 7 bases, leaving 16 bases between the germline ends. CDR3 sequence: CASSGGTHWNEQFF. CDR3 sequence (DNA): TGTGCCAGCAGCGGGGGAACTCATTGGAATGAGCAGTTCTTC.

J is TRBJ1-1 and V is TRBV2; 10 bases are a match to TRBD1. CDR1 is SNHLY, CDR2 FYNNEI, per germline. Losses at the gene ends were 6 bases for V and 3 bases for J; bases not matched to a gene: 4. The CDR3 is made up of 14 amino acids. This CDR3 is CASRQGQGYTEAFF. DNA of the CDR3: TGTGCCAGCAGACAGGGACAGGGGTACACTGAAGCTTTCTTT.

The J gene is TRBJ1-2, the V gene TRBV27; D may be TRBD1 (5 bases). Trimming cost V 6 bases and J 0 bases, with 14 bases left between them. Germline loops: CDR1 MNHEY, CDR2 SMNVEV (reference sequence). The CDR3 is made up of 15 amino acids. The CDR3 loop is CASRNWDLANYGYTF. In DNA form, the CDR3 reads TGTGCCAGCAGGAACTGGGACTTAGCTAACTATGGCTACACCTTC.